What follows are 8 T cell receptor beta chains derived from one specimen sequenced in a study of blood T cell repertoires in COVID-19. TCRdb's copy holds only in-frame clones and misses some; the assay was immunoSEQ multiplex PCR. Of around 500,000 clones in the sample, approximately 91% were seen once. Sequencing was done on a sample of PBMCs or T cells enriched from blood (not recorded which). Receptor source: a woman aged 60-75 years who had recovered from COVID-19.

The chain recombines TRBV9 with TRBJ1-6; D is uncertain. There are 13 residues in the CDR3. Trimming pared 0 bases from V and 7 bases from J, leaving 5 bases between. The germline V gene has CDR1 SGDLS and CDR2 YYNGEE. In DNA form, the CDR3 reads TGTGCCAGCAGCGTAGTTCCGAATTCACCCCTCCACTTT. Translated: CASSVVPNSPLHF. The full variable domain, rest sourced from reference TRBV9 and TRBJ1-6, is DSGVTQTPKHLITATGQRVTLRCSPRSGDLSVYWYQQSLDQGLQFLIQYYNGEERAKGNILERFSAQQFPDLHSELNLSSLELGDSALYFCASSVVPNSPLHFGNGTRLTVT.

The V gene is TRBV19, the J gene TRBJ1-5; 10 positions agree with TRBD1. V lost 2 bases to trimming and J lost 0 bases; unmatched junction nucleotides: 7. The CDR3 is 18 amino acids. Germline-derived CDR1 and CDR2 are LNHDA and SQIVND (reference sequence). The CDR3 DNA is TGTGCCAGTAGTATACGGGGACAGGGGTATGATAGCAATCAGCCCCAGCATTTT. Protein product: CASSIRGQGYDSNQPQHF.

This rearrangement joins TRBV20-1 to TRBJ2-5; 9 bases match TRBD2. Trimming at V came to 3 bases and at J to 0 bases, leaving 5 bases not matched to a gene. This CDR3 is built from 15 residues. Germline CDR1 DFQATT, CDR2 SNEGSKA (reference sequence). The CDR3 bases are TGCAGTGCTAGTATGGCTAGCGGGGACCAAGAGACCCAGTACTTC. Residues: CSASMASGDQETQYF.

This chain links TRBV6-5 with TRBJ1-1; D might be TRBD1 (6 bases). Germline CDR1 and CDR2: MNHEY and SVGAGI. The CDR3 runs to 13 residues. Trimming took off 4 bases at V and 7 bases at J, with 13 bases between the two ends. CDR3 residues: CASSWGGVSEAFF. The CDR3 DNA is TGTGCCAGCAGTTGGGGGGGCGTGAGTGAAGCTTTCTTT.

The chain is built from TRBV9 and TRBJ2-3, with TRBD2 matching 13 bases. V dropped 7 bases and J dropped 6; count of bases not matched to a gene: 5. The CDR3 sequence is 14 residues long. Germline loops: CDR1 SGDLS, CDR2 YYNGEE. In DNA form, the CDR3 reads TGTGCCAGCGGACCGGGACTAGCGGGGGATACGCAGTATTTT. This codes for CASGPGLAGDTQYF.

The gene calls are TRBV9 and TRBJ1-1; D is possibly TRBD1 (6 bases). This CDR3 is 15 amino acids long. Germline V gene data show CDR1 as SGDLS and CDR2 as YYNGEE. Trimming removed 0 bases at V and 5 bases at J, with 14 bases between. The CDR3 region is CASSVGDTRGTEAFF. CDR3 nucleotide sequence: TGTGCCAGCAGCGTAGGGGATACTAGGGGGACTGAAGCTTTCTTT.

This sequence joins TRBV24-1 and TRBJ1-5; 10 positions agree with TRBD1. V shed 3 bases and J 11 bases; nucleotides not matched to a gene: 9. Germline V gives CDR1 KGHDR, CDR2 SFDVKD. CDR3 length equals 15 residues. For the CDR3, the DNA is TGTGCCACCAGTGATGGGGACAGGGGAGATCGGGCCCAGCATTTT. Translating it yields CATSDGDRGDRAQHF.

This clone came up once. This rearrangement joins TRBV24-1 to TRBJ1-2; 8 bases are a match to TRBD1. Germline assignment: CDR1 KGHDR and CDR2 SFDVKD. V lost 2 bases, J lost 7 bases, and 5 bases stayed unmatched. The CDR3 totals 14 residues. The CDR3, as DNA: TGTGCCACCAGTGATTCCGGACAGGGTCTTGGCTACACCTTC. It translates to CATSDSGQGLGYTF.